Given below is one TCR beta chain in context. Its cognate antigen has yet to be identified. No base-level quality is on record; no much larger clone is a single base apart. Healthy HIV-negative adults with no recently reported acute infections or vaccinations were included as donors. Only Caucasian adults living in Nashville, Tennessee, USA were represented among the donors. CD4+ T cells were enriched by magnetic negative selection, after which naive cells were positively selected on CD45RA and the negative fraction was taken as the memory subset. Blood was obtained by leukapheresis, after which PBMCs were separated by Ficoll-Histopaque density gradient centrifugation and cryopreserved in liquid nitrogen vapor phase. Analytical flow cytometry was used to check the purity and quantity of every magnetically sorted T cell population. Genomic DNA was isolated from each sorted fraction and quantified by UV absorbance on a Nanodrop 2000c.

This specimen comes from a study of shared clonotypes between healthy human individuals (dated by TCRdb to 2020 to 2022). Some background on the complete study: A few men and a couple of women, aged 18 to 49 years, made up the cohort. For each donor, three plates each were used for CD4 naive and CD4 memory, two plates were used for CD8 naive, and one plate was used for CD8 memory. Blood TCR repertoires of several healthy adults were deeply sequenced to estimate repertoire size and the extent of clonotype sharing between individuals. Per donor, leukapheresis produced somewhere between about 0.94 and 9.5 billion PBMCs. To increase sequencing depth and limit assay-specific biases, TCR repertoire library preparation and sequencing were carried out by different laboratories using diverse techniques.

What the authors observed across the whole study: Incomplete sequencing was indicated by rarefaction of sorted-subset datasets, despite the large sequencing depth. The genetic and exposure-history diversity represented was limited by the small number of donors. Pairwise subsampling led to the expectation that sequencing depth would affect the degree of clonotype sharing among donors. Only blood was sampled, and tissue TCR repertoires likely differ from those in blood. Naive subsets generally had larger estimated clonotype richness than memory subsets did. Sharing across several donors was observed for roughly 5% of naive CD4, about 3.2% of naive CD8, around 2.5% of memory CD4, and about 0.39% of memory CD8 clonotypes. Compared with non-shared clonotypes, clonotypes shared by all four sorted-subset donors had higher generation probabilities.

From a lookup of the germline V gene, CDR1 and CDR2 are SNHLY and FYNNEI. Relative to germline, V is 3 bases shorter and J is 5 bases shorter, with 13 bases between their ends. Its CDR3 holds 14 amino acids, cysteine through phenylalanine. The sequence is cut down to CDR3 DNA, 42 bases in frame from base 1. Using the deep immunoSEQ assay, TCR CDR3 regions were amplified from genomic DNA by multiplex PCR. Extracted genomic DNA from each cell subset was spread evenly across all wells of several immunoSEQ 96-well plates, with each plate serving as a replicate. For sorted subsets, each replicate PCR was loaded with around 200 ng genomic DNA, equivalent to 30,000 to 35,000 T cell genomes. Purified libraries were measured with a Qubit 3.0 fluorometer, size-checked on a Bioanalyzer 2100, and measured again with the KAPA Library Quantification kit. Every immunoSEQ 96-well plate was sequenced on a separate single-read 150-cycle Illumina NextSeq 550 flow cell. Regarding the original processing steps: Because the immunoSEQ output held only junctional sequences and lacked quality scores, the filtering could not match the filtering applied to full-length reads. Sequences were annotated with PyIR, a Python wrapper for IgBLAST v1.9, and V/J genes and CDR3 were assigned using IMGT germline references. Reads were removed for weak V/J assignments (E-value above 1e-6), missing CDR3, stop codons, out-of-frame junctions, or ambiguous translated residues. V3J clonotypes were defined as sequences sharing the same inferred V gene, J gene, and CDR3 amino acid sequence. To compute the percentage overlap between repertoires, the number of shared unique clonotypes was divided by the size of the smaller repertoire. Richness of each repertoire was evaluated using RTK rarefaction, the Chao1 estimator, and Recon v2.1 estimates of unobserved clonotypes. Generation probabilities for all TCRbeta clonotypes obtained by the gDNA method from a handful of donors were computed using OLGA. TCRdb re-hosts the immuneACCESS table, in-frame sequences only. Its copies lack some clones; in the studies checked, an unresolved V gene accounts for under half of them, and the cause for the rest is not known. That table is the source of V, J and clone size, and D and trimming were worked out from the DNA. In all, the sample holds 2 million to 3 million clones, and roughly 93% of those were seen once. The top ten clones comprise more than 0.35% of the sample.

The chain employs TRBV2 and TRBJ1-2, and the D gene may be TRBD1, 5 bases matching. The TCR originated in a man aged 18 to 30 in good health. Some clones in this sample may be carry-over from other donors' samples. Sequencing input: naive CD4+ T cells from PBMCs. The cell subset or site label, as the study defines it: CD45RA+ positively selected. The DNA sequence is as follows: TGTGCCAGCAGTGAGTCTGGGACCCAGTATGGCTACACCTTC. Its protein reads: CASSESGTQYGYTF.